The next 24 T cell receptor beta chains were all read from a single sample in a study of CD4 T cells in relation to SARS-CoV-2 and coronaviruses. Profiling relied on immunoSEQ multiplex PCR, and the TCRdb table lists in-frame clones only, not all of them. The profile shows about 35,000 clones, over 60% of them singletons. No antigen has been identified for these receptors. The sample comprised memory CD4+ T cells from PBMCs, cultured in vitro. These receptors originate from an adult with COVID-19.

This clone was seen a handful of times. The gene calls are TRBV3-1 (or the pseudogene TRBV3-2) and TRBJ2-1; TRBD1 might be the D (6 bases). The CDR3 extends over 14 amino acids. Trimming removed 3 bases from V and 7 bases from J, with 13 bases in between. Germline CDR1 is LGHDT and CDR2 is YNNKEL (reference sequence). In nucleotides, the CDR3 is TGTGCCAGCAGCCAGAGTACAGGGCCGAATGAGCAGTTCTTC. Translation: CASSQSTGPNEQFF.

The chain couples TRBV18 to TRBJ2-3; 7 bases fit TRBD1. V lost 5 bases to trimming and J lost 2 bases; unmatched junction nucleotides: 7. Germline assignment: CDR1 KGHSH and CDR2 LQKENI. The CDR3 sequence is 15 residues long. The chain's CDR3 is CASSKGTVTTDTQYF. CDR3 DNA sequence: TGTGCCAGCTCAAAAGGGACAGTGACCACAGATACGCAGTATTTT. The complete variable domain, with remaining parts taken from reference TRBV18 and TRBJ2-3, reads NAGVMQNPRHLVRRRGQEARLRCSPMKGHSHVYWYRQLPEEGLKFMVYLQKENIIDESGMPKERFSAEFPKEGPSILRIQQVVRGDSAAYFCASSKGTVTTDTQYFGPGTRLTVL.

The J gene is TRBJ1-5, the V gene TRBV2, with D hard to call. Germline V gene sequence: CDR1 SNHLY, CDR2 FYNNEI. The V end was cut by 1 base, the J end by 4 bases, with 5 bases between. The CDR3 length is 13 residues. The CDR3 reads CASSEDRNQPQHF. CDR3 nucleotides: TGTGCCAGCAGTGAAGACAGAAATCAGCCCCAGCATTTT.

Only one count was recorded for this clone. The chain joins TRBV5-1 to TRBJ2-2; 9 bases align to TRBD2. J was trimmed by 5 bases and V by 2 bases; bases with no gene match: 4. Germline CDR1 and CDR2: SGHRS and YFSETQ. CDR3 length: 15 residues. This chain's CDR3 is CASSFSSGRTGELFF. CDR3 DNA: TGCGCCAGCAGCTTTAGTAGCGGGAGAACCGGGGAGCTGTTTTTT.

The rearrangement links TRBV5-4 to TRBJ2-1; D possibly corresponds to TRBD2 (6 bases). Trimming took 4 bases from V and 0 from J, leaving 17 bases between them. The CDR3 runs to 17 residues. Germline CDR1 SGHNT, CDR2 YYREEE (reference sequence). CDR3 DNA: TGTGCCAGCAGCGCCACTAGCTCTTACCCCTCCTACAATGAGCAGTTCTTC. It yields the protein CASSATSSYPSYNEQFF. The complete variable domain, with remaining parts taken from reference TRBV5-4 and TRBJ2-1, reads ETGVTQSPTHLIKTRGQQVTLRCSSQSGHNTVSWYQQALGQGPQFIFQYYREEENGRGNFPPRFSGLQFPNYSSELNVNALELDDSALYLCASSATSSYPSYNEQFFGPGTRLTVL.

The rearrangement uses TRBV2 and TRBJ2-6, with TRBD1 matching over 11 bases. CDR1 is SNHLY, CDR2 FYNNEI, per germline. V was clipped by 9 bases and J by 4 bases; unmatched bases: 11. The CDR3 runs 17 residues. The CDR3: CASLDRGRLAGANVLTF. The CDR3 coding sequence is TGTGCCAGTCTGGACAGGGGGCGCTTAGCCGGGGCCAACGTCCTGACTTTC.

In this sample, this clone turned up a few times. The gene calls are TRBV28 and TRBJ2-7, with D perhaps matching TRBD2 (6 bases). Trimming took off 5 bases at V and 2 bases at J, with 13 bases between the two ends. Looked up from germline, CDR1 is MDHEN and CDR2 is SYDVKM. CDR3 length: 14 residues. CDR3 bases: TGTGCCAGCAGTCGGGACTTCGGGGCCTACGAGCAGTACTTC. Its translation is CASSRDFGAYEQYF.

J is TRBJ1-2 and V is TRBV5-1; TRBD1 might be the D (6 bases). V dropped 1 base and J dropped 6 bases, with 16 bases sitting between them. Germline V CDR1 and CDR2: SGHRS, YFSETQ. The CDR3 extends over 15 amino acids. The CDR3 DNA reads TGCGCCAGCAGCTTGACCCCCCAGGGGAGGGATGGCTACACCTTC. Translation gives CASSLTPQGRDGYTF.

The chain is built from TRBV7-3 and TRBJ2-3; 10 bases match TRBD1. The CDR3 covers 16 residues. CDR1 is SGHTA, CDR2 FQGTGA, per germline. V shed 5 bases and J 2 bases; nucleotides not matched to a gene: 7. The CDR3 here is CASSPGDRGDTDTQYF. As DNA, the CDR3 is TGTGCCAGCAGCCCAGGGGACAGGGGCGACACAGATACGCAGTATTTT.

This clone was observed a few times. This rearrangement joins TRBV18 to TRBJ2-7; TRBD2 matches 10 bases. This CDR3 is 15 amino acids long. The V and J ends lost 4 bases and 6 bases, in that order; junction bases with no gene match: 9. From germline, CDR1 is KGHSH and CDR2 LQKENI. CDR3 DNA: TGTGCCAGCTCACAAGCTCTACTAGCGGGAAGCGAGCAGTACTTC. It encodes CASSQALLAGSEQYF.

The chain has TRBV2 and TRBJ2-7; possible D gene TRBD1, 5 bases. Germline lookup yields CDR1 SNHLY and CDR2 FYNNEI. This CDR3 has 16 amino acids. Trimming pared 3 bases from V and 3 bases from J, leaving 18 bases between. For the CDR3, the DNA is TGTGCCAGCAGTGATAATAGGGGCGTCGGCATCTACGAGCAGTACTTC. The encoded protein is CASSDNRGVGIYEQYF.

The chain links TRBV5-4 to TRBJ1-4, with 7 bases lining up with TRBD1. J gave up 3 bases and V 2 bases, and 4 bases lay outside the gene matches. The CDR3 is 15 residues long. Germline V gene data show CDR1 as SGHNT and CDR2 as YYREEE (reference sequence). The DNA of the CDR3 is TGTGCCAGCAGCTTACAGGGGAGGGCTAATGAAAAACTGTTTTTT. The encoded protein is CASSLQGRANEKLFF.

V and J are TRBV7-3 and TRBJ2-2; D might be TRBD1 (7 bases). Germline CDR1 and CDR2: SGHTA and FQGTGA. Between the trimmed V and J ends, which lost 4 bases and 6 bases, there was a span of 12 bases. CDR3 length: 14 residues. This chain's CDR3 is CASSYRGGAGELFF. The DNA for the CDR3 is TGTGCCAGCAGCTACAGGGGAGGCGCCGGGGAGCTGTTTTTT.

The gene calls are TRBV30 and TRBJ1-6; possibly TRBD1 for D (5 bases). Looked up from germline, CDR1 is GTSNPN and CDR2 is SVGIG (reference sequence). V lost 4 bases and J 5 bases, leaving 12 bases between the germline ends. This CDR3 comprises 14 residues. This CDR3 is CAWTGGYHNSPLHF. DNA of the CDR3: TGTGCCTGGACCGGGGGTTATCATAATTCACCCCTCCACTTT.

The J gene is TRBJ1-2, the V gene TRBV7-8, with D possibly being TRBD1 (6 bases). V was pared by 5 bases and J by 8 bases, with 21 bases between. Germline V gene sequence: CDR1 SGHVS, CDR2 FQNEAQ. CDR3 length: 15 residues. The CDR3 DNA reads as TGTGCCAGCAGCGAAGGACCCGGGGGGGCGAGGGGCTACACCTTC. This codes for CASSEGPGGARGYTF.

The V and J genes are TRBV7-3 and TRBJ2-1; 7 nucleotides agree with TRBD2. V lost 2 bases, J lost 10 bases, and 23 bases stayed unmatched. Germline V gene data show CDR1 as SGHTA and CDR2 as FQGTGA. The CDR3 is made up of 19 amino acids. CDR3 in amino acids: CASSLLLPGAAGVASEQFF. The CDR3, as DNA: TGTGCCAGCAGCTTATTACTCCCTGGGGCGGCGGGAGTAGCAAGCGAGCAGTTCTTC. Using reference TRBV7-3 and TRBJ2-1 for the parts outside the CDR3, the full variable domain is GAGVSQTPSNKVTEKGKYVELRCDPISGHTALYWYRQSLGQGPEFLIYFQGTGAADDSGLPNDRFFAVRPEGSVSTLKIQRTERGDSAVYLCASSLLLPGAAGVASEQFFGPGTRLTVL.

The J gene is TRBJ2-7, the V gene TRBV14; D unresolved. The germline CDR1 and CDR2 sequences are SGHDN and FVKESK. V gave up 0 bases and J gave up 9 bases, with 12 bases separating them. CDR3 length equals 13 residues. This CDR3 is CASSQDGVTWQYF. The CDR3 coding sequence is TGTGCCAGCAGCCAAGATGGGGTAACGTGGCAGTACTTC.

The chain employs TRBV6-5 and TRBJ1-2; 9 bases fit TRBD1. The CDR3 runs to 14 residues. Germline trimming cut 5 bases from V and 6 bases from J; bases unmatched to any gene: 7. The germline V gene encodes CDR1 MNHEY and CDR2 SVGAGI. The CDR3 is CASSRAGTGNGYTF. In DNA, the CDR3 is TGTGCCAGCAGTCGCGCCGGGACAGGGAATGGCTACACCTTC.

The chain has TRBV9 and TRBJ2-5; TRBD2 is a possible D gene (6 bases). Germline V gene lookup returns CDR1 SGDLS and CDR2 YYNGEE. The CDR3 totals 17 residues. With 0 bases removed from V and 3 bases from J, the gap between germline ends came to 18 bases. CDR3 sequence reads: CASSVGWGVASEETQYF. CDR3 bases: TGTGCCAGCAGCGTAGGTTGGGGGGTGGCTAGCGAAGAGACCCAGTACTTC.

V and J are TRBV28 and TRBJ1-6, with D perhaps matching TRBD1 (5 bases). Trimming stripped 6 bases from V and 7 bases from J, with 19 bases between. CDR3 length equals 16 residues. Germline V gene data show CDR1 as MDHEN and CDR2 as SYDVKM. The CDR3 DNA is TGTGCCAGCAGCTCCTTATCAGGGCCTAAGAATTCACCCCTCCACTTT. It yields the protein CASSSLSGPKNSPLHF.

V is TRBV6-4 and J is TRBJ2-1; 8 bases match TRBD1. The CDR3 runs 14 residues. Germline loops: CDR1 MRHNA, CDR2 SNTAGT. V gave up 4 bases and J gave up 6 bases; unmatched junction bases: 5. The CDR3: CASSGTGTGNEQFF. DNA for the CDR3: TGTGCCAGCAGTGGGACAGGGACGGGCAATGAGCAGTTCTTC.

The rearrangement links TRBV5-1 to TRBJ1-3; D is unresolved. The CDR3 covers 14 residues. Germline CDR1 is SGHRS and CDR2 is YFSETQ. V was clipped by 1 base and J by 4 bases, with 9 bases between them. The CDR3 DNA reads as TGCGCCAGCAGCTTGAGTGGAGGGGGAAACACCATATATTTT. Encoded protein: CASSLSGGGNTIYF.

The rearrangement uses TRBV5-1 and TRBJ2-7; no clear D gene. The CDR3 covers 15 residues. V was trimmed by 0 bases and J by 3 bases, leaving 13 bases between them. Germline V CDR1 and CDR2: SGHRS, YFSETQ. CDR3 coding DNA: TGCGCCAGCAGCTTGGCCGGACGCCCACACTACGAGCAGTACTTC. As protein: CASSLAGRPHYEQYF.

In its sample, this clone was seen once. The chain joins TRBV7-2 to TRBJ2-1, with D tentatively TRBD2 (5 bases). Germline V gene sequence: CDR1 SGHTA, CDR2 FQGNSA. V was clipped by 1 base and J by 3 bases, with 7 bases between them. There are 14 residues in the CDR3. CDR3 sequence reads: CASSLGGNYNEQFF. The CDR3 coding sequence is TGTGCCAGCAGCTTAGGAGGGAACTACAATGAGCAGTTCTTC.